A selection of T cell receptor beta chains follows, all from one sample in a study of cytomegalovirus exposure and HLA in healthy donors. TCRdb keeps only in-frame clones here, not all; method: immunoSEQ multiplex PCR. The table has 300,000 or so clones, roughly 81% seen once; the top ten hold roughly 2%. Sequences were obtained from PBMCs. All receptors derive from a woman in her forties in good health and CMV-seropositive. Both conserved end residues are part of each CDR3. The D gene is left open where the match is weak. Size is omitted from some rows. Given values are once, few, many or a class for expanded clones.

J gene	D gene	V gene	clone size	CDR3 DNA	CDR3 protein
TRBJ1-5	NA	TRBV23-1	NA	TGCGCCAGCAGTCTTCCCGGGGAGGTACCAAATCAGCCCCAGCATTTT	CASSLPGEVPNQPQHF
TRBJ1-3	NA	TRBV29-1	NA	TGCAGCGTTACGTCCCGGGATAACTCTGGAAACACCATATATTTT	CSVTSRDNSGNTIYF
TRBJ2-1	TRBD2	TRBV29-1	NA	TGCAGCGTTGGGCGGGGGGGGATAGCGGGAGGTCATGAGCAGTTCTTC	CSVGRGGIAGGHEQFF
TRBJ2-5	TRBD2	TRBV4-2	NA	TGTGCCAGCAGCCAAGATAGCGGGAGAGCGCGGGAGCAGTACTTC	CASSQDSGRAREQYF
TRBJ1-5	TRBD1	TRBV27	NA	TGTGCCAGCAGTCAGATCTCGGGACAGGTCAATCAGCCCCAGCATTTT	CASSQISGQVNQPQHF
TRBJ2-7	NA	TRBV28	once	TGTGCCAGCAGCTCAGGGTTGAAGACCTACGAGCAGTACTTC	CASSSGLKTYEQYF
TRBJ2-2	NA	TRBV5-1	few	TGCGCCAGCAGCTTGCCCGGCGGGGAGCTGTTTTTT	CASSLPGGELFF
TRBJ2-7	NA	TRBV9	NA	TGTGCCAGCAGCGTAGCGGGGACTTCCGAGCAGTACTTC	CASSVAGTSEQYF
TRBJ1-5	TRBD1	TRBV18	NA	TGTGCCAGCTCGGAGGGACAGGGTAATCAGCCCCAGCATTTT	CASSEGQGNQPQHF
TRBJ2-7	NA	TRBV11-2	NA	TGTGCCAGCAGCCTCCCAGGGAACTCCTACGAGCAGTACTTC	CASSLPGNSYEQYF
TRBJ1-5	NA	TRBV29-1	NA	TGCAGCGTTGAAGGGCAGAACAATCAGCCCCAGCATTTT	CSVEGQNNQPQHF
TRBJ2-7	NA	TRBV6-5	NA	TGTGCCAGCAGTTACTCAGCAGGTCCCACCTACGAGCAGTACTTC	CASSYSAGPTYEQYF
TRBJ1-5	TRBD1	TRBV19	NA	TGTGCCAGTAGTATTGGGGGACAGGGAATCTATCAGCCCCAGCATTTT	CASSIGGQGIYQPQHF
TRBJ1-5	NA	TRBV7-6	once	TGTGCCAGCAGCACGGAACCGGGACTGAGTCAGCCCCAGCATTTT	CASSTEPGLSQPQHF
TRBJ2-7	TRBD1	TRBV6-5	NA	TGTGCCAGCAGTCTAGGGACAGGAATCTACGAGCAGTACTTC	CASSLGTGIYEQYF
TRBJ1-2	NA	TRBV18	NA	TGTGCCAGCTCCCCCCAGAGTGACACGTACTATGGCTACACCTTC	CASSPQSDTYYGYTF
TRBJ2-7	TRBD2	TRBV7-8	NA	TGTGCCAGCAGCGAAGAGGAGGCGGGAGGCTCCTACGAGCAGTACTTC	CASSEEEAGGSYEQYF
TRBJ2-1	NA	TRBV2	NA	TGTGCCAGCGAGAGCGAACCGGGACCCCGGGGGAATGAGCAGTTCTTC	CASESEPGPRGNEQFF
TRBJ2-1	NA	TRBV20-1	once	TGCAGTGCCCTGCGCAATGAGCAGTTCTTC	CSALRNEQFF
TRBJ2-7	TRBD2	TRBV7-9	NA	TGTGCCAGCAGCCGATTTACTCCTTTGGCGGGAGGAACCTACGAGCAGTACTTC	CASSRFTPLAGGTYEQYF
TRBJ1-5	NA	TRBV30	few	TGTGCCTGGAGTGTCCCGGGGATGATGCCCCAGCATTTT	CAWSVPGMMPQHF
TRBJ1-5	TRBD1	TRBV7-8	NA	TGTGCCAGCAGCTCGGGGACAGACCAATATAGCAATCAGCCCCAGCATTTT	CASSSGTDQYSNQPQHF
TRBJ1-1	NA	TRBV4-3	NA	TGCGCCAGCAGCCAAGAAAGGGGCACTGAAGCTTTCTTT	CASSQERGTEAFF
TRBJ2-7	TRBD1	TRBV5-6	once	TGTGCCAGCAGGAGACAGGGGTCCCACGAGCAGTACTTC	CASRRQGSHEQYF
TRBJ1-1	NA	TRBV18	NA	TGTGCCAGCTCACTTAAACAGGAATCGAACACTGAAGCTTTCTTT	CASSLKQESNTEAFF
TRBJ1-1	TRBD1	TRBV29-1	NA	TGCAGCGTTGAGTCAGGGGGGCTGAACACTGAAGCTTTCTTT	CSVESGGLNTEAFF
TRBJ2-1	TRBD2	TRBV6-5	NA	TGTGCCAGCAGTTACTCCGGCCTAGCGGGTAGTGGTCGGCAGTTCTTC	CASSYSGLAGSGRQFF
TRBJ2-3	TRBD2	TRBV5-8	NA	TGTGCCAGCAGCTTGGGCGGGAGTTCAGATACGCAGTATTTT	CASSLGGSSDTQYF